A single sample gave rise to the 13 T cell receptor beta chains below, sequenced in a study of blood T cells in healthy people across ages. A sample-barcoded 5' primer and a J-beta primer mix were used in a second PCR of roughly 7 to 11 cycles. TCRdb recomputed calls from the 5' RACE reads with MiXCR, one row per CDR3 protein. The data show over 700,000 distinct CDR3 sequences, with approximately 25% seen just once and roughly 9% held by the top ten. This sample also belongs to another study, concerning T cells of mothers and their children.

What was sequenced was blood. The source of these receptors is a boy aged 5-17 years in good health.

The chain employs TRBV20-1 and TRBJ2-4; D remains ambiguous. The V and J ends lost 6 bases and 8 bases respectively, with 23 bases between them. CDR3 length: 15 residues. Germline CDR1 DFQATT, CDR2 SNEGSKA (reference sequence). Here the CDR3 reads CSATTGRSPMDIQYF. CDR3 DNA: TGCAGTGCCACCACTGGGCGGAGTCCGATGGACATTCAGTACTTC.

V and J are TRBV11-3 and TRBJ2-1, with TRBD1 as a possible D gene (6 bases). The CDR3 has 15 residues. In germline, CDR1 is SGHNT, CDR2 YENEEA. Trimming took 5 bases from V and 4 from J, leaving 15 bases between them. The CDR3 loop is CASSTGFGVYNEQFF. Here the CDR3 DNA reads TGTGCCAGCAGCACAGGGTTCGGGGTTTACAATGAGCAGTTCTTC. Using reference TRBV11-3 and TRBJ2-1 for the parts outside the CDR3, the full variable domain is EAGVVQSPRYKIIEKKQPVAFWCNPISGHNTLYWYLQNLGQGPELLIRYENEEAVDDSQLPKDRFSAERLKGVDSTLKIQPAELGDSAVYLCASSTGFGVYNEQFFGPGTRLTVL.

There are a few counts of this clonotype. V usage is TRBV28 and J usage is TRBJ2-5; 7 bases align to TRBD2. This CDR3 spans 17 amino acids. Trimming took 4 bases from V and 0 from J; bases not matched to a gene: 11. The germline V gene encodes CDR1 MDHEN and CDR2 SYDVKM. The CDR3, as DNA: TGTGCCAGCAGTTCACAGACTAGCCTCGGGGACCAAGAGACCCAGTACTTC. It specifies CASSSQTSLGDQETQYF.

The chain carries TRBV4-2 and TRBJ1-4; D remains ambiguous. The CDR3 length is 16 residues. V lost 0 bases, J lost 5 bases, and 13 bases lay in between. Germline assignment: CDR1 LGHNA and CDR2 YNFKEQ. The CDR3 spells CASSQERIVINEKLFF. CDR3 nucleotide sequence: TGTGCCAGCAGCCAAGAGAGGATTGTCATAAATGAAAAACTGTTTTTT.

This clonotype has a count of ten or more. The genes are TRBV28 and TRBJ2-7; TRBD1 aligns across 8 bases. Germline trimming cut 3 bases from V and 4 bases from J; bases unmatched to any gene: 5. The CDR3 contains 14 residues. Germline V gives CDR1 MDHEN, CDR2 SYDVKM. For the CDR3, the DNA is TGTGCCAGCAGTTTGCAGGGGGCGAGATACGAGCAGTACTTC. Its protein is CASSLQGARYEQYF.

This chain links TRBV6-1 with TRBJ2-7; D perhaps matches TRBD1 (6 bases). The germline CDR1 and CDR2 sequences are MNHNS and SASEGT. Trimming pared 5 bases from V and 2 bases from J, leaving 22 bases between. CDR3 length: 17 amino acids. The CDR3 nucleotides are TGTGCCAGCAGTCTTCCTTCAGGACAGCAAGTAACCTACGAGCAGTACTTC. This sequence encodes CASSLPSGQQVTYEQYF.

The chain combines TRBV20-1 with TRBJ2-5; TRBD1 agrees at 8 bases. Trimming took 0 bases from V and 5 from J; bases not matched to a gene: 8. There are 15 residues in the CDR3. Germline V gene lookup returns CDR1 DFQATT and CDR2 SNEGSKA (reference sequence). The DNA of the CDR3 is TGCAGTGCTAGAGATTTAGACAGGGGAAGGGAGACCCAGTACTTC. Its translation: CSARDLDRGRETQYF.

This clonotype turned up a few times. The rearrangement joins TRBV12-3 or TRBV12-4 to TRBJ1-4, with 8 nucleotides matching TRBD1. V lost 3 bases to trimming and J lost 7 bases; unmatched junction nucleotides: 4. The CDR3 length is 14 residues. As DNA, the CDR3 is TGTGCCAGCAGTTTGACAGGGGCGGTTGAAAAACTGTTTTTT. Translating it yields CASSLTGAVEKLFF.

The rearrangement uses TRBV6-6 and TRBJ2-5; TRBD1 aligns across 9 bases. Matching the DNA end better, TRBJ2-7 makes the J call doubtful. The CDR3 covers 14 residues. Germline V gene sequence: CDR1 MNHNY, CDR2 SVGAGI (reference sequence). The CDR3 bases are TGTGCCAGCCGGGCCGGGACAGGGTACTACGAGCAGTACTTC. Amino acids: CASRAGTGYYEQYF.

Comment on this clonotype: The conserved closing phenylalanine or tryptophan is absent in this CDR3, likely reflecting a read error. The chain recombines TRBV28 with TRBJ2-6; D unresolved. CDR3 length: 17 amino acids. Per germline, CDR1 MDHEN and CDR2 SYDVKM. V lost 2 bases to trimming and J lost 0 bases, with 11 bases between them. The CDR3 DNA follows: TGTGCCAGCAGTTTAGCCAGCCTCTTCTCTGGGGCCAACGTCCTGACTCTC. Protein product: CASSLASLFSGANVLTL.

The V and J genes are TRBV12-5 and TRBJ2-1; D might be TRBD2 (6 bases). The CDR3 totals 15 residues. The V gene's germline CDR1 is LGHNT and CDR2 FRNRAP. Trimming stripped 0 bases from V and 8 bases from J, with 14 bases between. In DNA form, the CDR3 reads TGTGCTAGTGGTTTGGTAACGGGAGTAATTTATGAGCAGTTCTTC. This gives the protein CASGLVTGVIYEQFF.

The chain recombines TRBV29-1 with TRBJ1-4; D may be TRBD1 (5 bases). This CDR3 region has 13 residues. Germline CDR1 SQVTM, CDR2 ANQGSEA. This CDR3 reads CNTRQSPNEKLFF. The CDR3 DNA is TGCAACACTCGACAGAGCCCTAATGAAAAACTGTTTTTT.

Only a few counts were recorded for this clonotype. At one boundary the junction diverges from the germline segment, which might be a read error. The chain has TRBV5-1 and TRBJ1-1; the D is unclear. CDR1 is SGHRS and CDR2 is YFSETQ in the germline V gene. The CDR3 contains 15 residues. CDR3 in DNA: TGCGCCAGCGGCTTGGACGGGAAAGTGAACACTGAAGCTTTCTTT. Amino acid sequence: CASGLDGKVNTEAFF.